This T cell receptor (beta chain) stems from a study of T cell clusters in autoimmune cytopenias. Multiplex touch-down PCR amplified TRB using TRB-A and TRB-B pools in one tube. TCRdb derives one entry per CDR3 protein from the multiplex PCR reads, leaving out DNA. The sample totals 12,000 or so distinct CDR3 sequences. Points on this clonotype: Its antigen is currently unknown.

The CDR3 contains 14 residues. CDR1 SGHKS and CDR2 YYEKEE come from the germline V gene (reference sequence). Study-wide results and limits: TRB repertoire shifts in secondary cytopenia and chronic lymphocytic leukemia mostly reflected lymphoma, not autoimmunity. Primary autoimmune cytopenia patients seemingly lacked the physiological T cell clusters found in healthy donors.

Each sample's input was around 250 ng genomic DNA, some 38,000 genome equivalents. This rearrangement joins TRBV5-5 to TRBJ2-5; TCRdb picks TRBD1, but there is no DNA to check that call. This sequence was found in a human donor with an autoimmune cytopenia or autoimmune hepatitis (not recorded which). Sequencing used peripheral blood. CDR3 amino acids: CASSFQQGGETQYF.